These T cell receptor beta chains were read from a single sample in a study of high-grade serous ovarian cancer treatment subgroups. TCRdb's copy holds only in-frame clones and misses some; the assay was immunoSEQ multiplex PCR. Among about 36,000 clones listed, 70% to 80% were seen once. The sequenced sample consisted of tumor tissue. The receptors here all came from a human donor with high-grade serous ovarian cancer. Each CDR3 is given without its conserved first and last residue. A D gene is named only where the DNA matches it firmly.

TRBV6-5	TRBJ2-7	TRBD2	ASSYSGGIYEQY
TRBV19	TRBJ2-3	NA	ASSPLRSGSSTDTQY
TRBV7-2	TRBJ2-3	NA	ASSSGNARPDTQY
TRBV5-1	TRBJ2-3	TRBD2	ASSLTTGTSGSSGQY
TRBV5-6	TRBJ2-3	TRBD2	ASSGVAGEYTDTQY
TRBV28	TRBJ1-2	NA	ASSSNRGSLEDGYT
TRBV5-1	TRBJ2-1	TRBD2	ASNLGGFKYNEQF
TRBV27	TRBJ2-3	TRBD1	ASSTGVTDTQY
TRBV5-1	TRBJ2-5	NA	ASSAGMGFGETQY
TRBV7-6	TRBJ2-2	NA	ASSLVAATGELF
TRBV28	TRBJ2-2	TRBD2	ASSFGPRERSGELF
TRBV29-1	TRBJ2-1	TRBD2	SIGTSGSTPYNEQF
TRBV5-1	NA	NA	ASSDQTYEQY
TRBV19	TRBJ1-4	TRBD1	ASSDGLGGQDGEKLF
TRBV5-6	TRBJ2-6	NA	ASSLSRRSSGANVLT
TRBV27	TRBJ2-7	NA	ASSRPRDGSSYEQY
TRBV7-2	TRBJ2-1	NA	ASSQGRSGWAEQF
TRBV27	TRBJ2-7	NA	ASSFGTASYEQY
TRBV7-2	TRBJ2-7	NA	ASSLEGRISYEQY
TRBV19	TRBJ1-5	TRBD1	ASSIPGQEYQPQH
TRBV27	TRBJ2-1	NA	ASSLSQLDSYNEQF
TRBV27	TRBJ2-7	TRBD2	ASSLVAGGPTEQY
TRBV4-2	TRBJ2-4	TRBD2	ASSRGLAENIQY
TRBV28	TRBJ2-1	NA	ASSNTYNEQF
TRBV28	TRBJ1-1	NA	ASSPLQRNTEAF
TRBV7-3	TRBJ2-5	NA	ASSSSGRGETQY
TRBV4-1	TRBJ2-4	TRBD1	ASSQFTSSRGTNIQY
TRBV7-9	TRBJ1-2	NA	ASSLASLDLT
TRBV25-1	TRBJ1-1	TRBD1	ASSAGTGETEAF
TRBV5-6	TRBJ2-7	NA	ASSRRVIYEQY
TRBV4-3	TRBJ2-5	TRBD2	ASSQGGRGEQY
TRBV18	TRBJ1-2	NA	ASSPAGLYGYT
TRBV29-1	TRBJ2-7	NA	SARGQRNSYEQY
TRBV6-1	TRBJ2-1	NA	ASRASREEQF
TRBV6-5	TRBJ1-2	NA	ASSTLWGDYGYT
TRBV18	TRBJ2-1	TRBD2	ASYTRLAGGNEQF
TRBV5-1	TRBJ2-1	NA	ASSLAASSYNEQF
TRBV9	TRBJ2-7	TRBD1	ASSVGQGATEQY
TRBV19	TRBJ2-5	NA	ASSIAPGAGETQY
TRBV7-9	TRBJ2-7	NA	ASSLASGAYEQY
TRBV20-1	TRBJ1-2	NA	SVGRVNGYT
TRBV6-5	TRBJ1-5	NA	ASSYAGNQPQH
TRBV29-1	TRBJ1-6	NA	SVEDPVSTSLH
TRBV6-5	TRBJ1-3	NA	ASSYSGSLSGNTIY
TRBV5-6	TRBJ1-5	NA	ASSQDSHSNQPQH
TRBV11-2	TRBJ2-1	TRBD2	ASSFDQAGVGEQF
TRBV4-3	TRBJ1-5	NA	ASSQDFGEVCNQPQH
TRBV27	TRBJ2-1	TRBD2	ASSLPGGPTYNEQF
TRBV28	TRBJ2-2	NA	ASSLGVPGELF
TRBV9	TRBJ2-3	NA	ASSSRGDYSTDTQY
TRBV4-1	TRBJ1-4	TRBD1	ASSPRGQGSEKLF
TRBV9	TRBJ2-1	NA	ASSEGSLDEQF
TRBV7-9	TRBJ2-1	TRBD1	ASSGTGYREQF
TRBV28	TRBJ1-1	NA	ASTLVRALGTEAF
TRBV7-2	TRBJ2-7	TRBD2	ASSRTSGMGRVIEQY
TRBV5-1	NA	NA	ASSPVLGGTSYEQY
TRBV28	TRBJ2-7	NA	ASEDNNEGEQY
TRBV6-8	TRBJ1-3	NA	ASKRAPQERENTIY
TRBV7-9	TRBJ2-1	NA	ASSLVRRGTYNEQF
TRBV4-1	TRBJ2-7	NA	ASSQGGRSYEQY